This T cell receptor (beta chain) emerged from a study of blood T cells in healthy people across ages. For the study at large: Per every two T cells, about one barcoded beta molecule was captured by template switching. Points from the study as a whole: Estimates based on one million T cells were treated as lower bounds. Unknown donor CMV status possibly confounded expanded clonotype changes.

The V gene's germline CDR1 is LNHNV and CDR2 YYDKDF (reference sequence). The ends were cut back, 0 bases at V and 6 bases at J, with 11 bases in the middle. CDR3 size: 14 residues. For the second PCR, which ran for about 7 to 11 cycles, a sample-barcoded 5' primer and a J-beta primer mix were used. There were at least 3 million CDR3-containing paired-end reads obtained from each sample. TCRdb re-called the 5' RACE reads through MiXCR, storing one row per CDR3 protein. The data contain roughly 700,000 distinct CDR3 sequences, 32% of them singletons. This clonotype was detected ten times or more. Its target is not known.

The chain carries TRBV15 and TRBJ1-1; D is unresolved. The specimen was blood. The TCR comes from a woman older than 75 in good health. The CDR3 region is CATSRDSHSPEAFF. The CDR3 DNA reads as TGTGCCACCAGCAGAGATTCCCATAGCCCTGAAGCTTTCTTT.